This T cell receptor (beta chain) was sequenced during a study of response to subunit inactivated influenza vaccine. Study-level points and caveats: After each seasonal influenza vaccination, few new T cells are recruited, the authors suggested.

The CDR3 has 17 residues. CDR1 and CDR2 from the germline V gene are MNHEY and SVGEGT. The ends were cut back, 2 bases at V and 7 bases at J, with 21 bases in the middle. TCRdb reprocessed the RT-PCR reads with MiXCR, giving one entry per CDR3 protein. This table holds 750,000 to 850,000 distinct CDR3 sequences, approximately 18% found once. This clonotype was seen only a few times. The antigen remains unidentified. Sequences were derived from PBMCs from blood, sampled about 5 days after vaccination. This receptor was obtained from a man between 50 and 59 years old who received an inactivated influenza vaccine. The chain is built from TRBV6-2 or TRBV6-3 and TRBJ2-1, with a tentative D call TRBD1 (7 bases). CDR3 DNA sequence: TGTGCCAGCAGTTACAGGGCAGGGGGGATAGTGAGGAATGAGCAGTTCTTC. Residues: CASSYRAGGIVRNEQFF.